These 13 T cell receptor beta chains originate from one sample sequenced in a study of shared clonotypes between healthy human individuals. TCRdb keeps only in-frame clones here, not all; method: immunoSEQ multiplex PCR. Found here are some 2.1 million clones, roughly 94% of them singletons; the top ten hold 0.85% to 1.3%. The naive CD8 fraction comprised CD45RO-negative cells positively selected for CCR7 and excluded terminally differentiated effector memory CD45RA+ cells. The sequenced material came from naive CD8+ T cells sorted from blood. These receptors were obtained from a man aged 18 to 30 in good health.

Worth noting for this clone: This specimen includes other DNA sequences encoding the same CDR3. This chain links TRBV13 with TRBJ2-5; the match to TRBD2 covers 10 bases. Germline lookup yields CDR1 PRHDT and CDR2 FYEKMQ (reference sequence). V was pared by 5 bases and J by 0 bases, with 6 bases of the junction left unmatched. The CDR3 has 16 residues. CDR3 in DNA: TGTGCCAGCAGCACGCGACTAGCGGGTAACCAAGAGACCCAGTACTTC. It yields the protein CASSTRLAGNQETQYF.

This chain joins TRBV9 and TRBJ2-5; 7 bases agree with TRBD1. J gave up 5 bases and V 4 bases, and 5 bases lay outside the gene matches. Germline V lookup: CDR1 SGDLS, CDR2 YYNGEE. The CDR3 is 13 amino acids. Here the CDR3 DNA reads TGTGCCAGCAGCAAACAGGGGTGGGAGACCCAGTACTTC. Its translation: CASSKQGWETQYF.

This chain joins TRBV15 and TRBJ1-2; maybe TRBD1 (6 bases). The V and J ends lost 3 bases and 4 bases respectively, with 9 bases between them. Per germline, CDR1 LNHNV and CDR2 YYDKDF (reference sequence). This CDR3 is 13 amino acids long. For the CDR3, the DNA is TGTGCCACCAGCAGGGACAGTGGCTATGGCTACACCTTC. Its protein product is CATSRDSGYGYTF.

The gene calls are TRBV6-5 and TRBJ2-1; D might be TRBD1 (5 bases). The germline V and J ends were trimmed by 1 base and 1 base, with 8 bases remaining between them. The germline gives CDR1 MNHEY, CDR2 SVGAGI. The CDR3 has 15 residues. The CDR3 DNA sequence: TGTGCCAGCAGTTACTTGGACACTTCCTACAATGAGCAGTTCTTC. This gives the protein CASSYLDTSYNEQFF.

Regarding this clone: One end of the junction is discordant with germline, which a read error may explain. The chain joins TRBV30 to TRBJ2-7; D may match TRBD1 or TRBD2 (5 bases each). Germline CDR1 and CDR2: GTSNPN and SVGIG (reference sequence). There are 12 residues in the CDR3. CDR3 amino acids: CARSGTGYEQYF. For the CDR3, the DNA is TGTGCCCGGAGTGGGACCGGGTACGAGCAGTACTTC.

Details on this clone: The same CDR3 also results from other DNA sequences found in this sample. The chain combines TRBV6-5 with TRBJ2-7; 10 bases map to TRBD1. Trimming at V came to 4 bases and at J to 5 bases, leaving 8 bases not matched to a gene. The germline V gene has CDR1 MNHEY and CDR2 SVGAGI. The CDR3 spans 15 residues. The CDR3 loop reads CASSSPGQGRHEQYF. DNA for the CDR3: TGTGCCAGCAGTTCCCCGGGACAGGGGCGACACGAGCAGTACTTC.

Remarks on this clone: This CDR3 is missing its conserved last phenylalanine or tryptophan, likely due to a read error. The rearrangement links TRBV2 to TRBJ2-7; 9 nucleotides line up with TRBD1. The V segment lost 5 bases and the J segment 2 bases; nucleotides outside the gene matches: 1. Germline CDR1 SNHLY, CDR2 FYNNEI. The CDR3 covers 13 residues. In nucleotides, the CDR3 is TGTGCCAGCAGTTGGACAGGGGCCTACGAGCAGTACCTC. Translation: CASSWTGAYEQYL.

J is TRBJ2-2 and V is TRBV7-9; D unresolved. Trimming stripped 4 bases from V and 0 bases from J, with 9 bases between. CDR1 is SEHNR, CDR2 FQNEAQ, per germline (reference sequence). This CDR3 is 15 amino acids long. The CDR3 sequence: CASSSSVANTGELFF. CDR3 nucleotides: TGTGCCAGCAGCTCCTCCGTGGCGAACACCGGGGAGCTGTTTTTT. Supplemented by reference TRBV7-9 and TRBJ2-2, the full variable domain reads DTGVSQNPRHKITKRGQNVTFRCDPISEHNRLYWYRQTLGQGPEFLTYFQNEAQLEKSRLLSDRFSAERPKGSFSTLEIQRTEQGDSAMYLCASSSSVANTGELFFGEGSRLTVL.

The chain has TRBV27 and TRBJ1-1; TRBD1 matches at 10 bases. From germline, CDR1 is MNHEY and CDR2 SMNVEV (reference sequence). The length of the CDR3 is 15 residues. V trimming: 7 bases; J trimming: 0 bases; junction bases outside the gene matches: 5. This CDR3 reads CASNDRGPMNTEAFF. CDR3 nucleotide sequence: TGTGCCAGCAACGACAGGGGGCCTATGAACACTGAAGCTTTCTTT.

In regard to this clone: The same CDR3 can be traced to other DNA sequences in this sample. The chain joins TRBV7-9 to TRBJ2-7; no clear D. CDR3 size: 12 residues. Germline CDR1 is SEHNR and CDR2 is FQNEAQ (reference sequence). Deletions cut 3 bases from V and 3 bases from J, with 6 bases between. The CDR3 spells CASSFSDYEQYF. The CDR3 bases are TGTGCCAGCAGCTTTTCCGACTACGAGCAGTACTTC.

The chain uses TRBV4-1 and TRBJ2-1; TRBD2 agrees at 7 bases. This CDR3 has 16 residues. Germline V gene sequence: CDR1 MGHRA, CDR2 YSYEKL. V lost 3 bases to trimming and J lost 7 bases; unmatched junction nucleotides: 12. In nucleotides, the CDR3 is TGCGCCAGCAGCCACCCAGCGGGAAAGACCTTGAATGAGCAGTTCTTC. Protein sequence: CASSHPAGKTLNEQFF.

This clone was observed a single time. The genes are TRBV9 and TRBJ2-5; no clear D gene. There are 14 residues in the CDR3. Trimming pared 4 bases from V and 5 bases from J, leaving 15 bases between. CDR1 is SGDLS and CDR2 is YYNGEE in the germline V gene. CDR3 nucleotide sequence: TGTGCCAGCAGCACATTCGACCTAGAGGAGACCCAGTACTTC. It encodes CASSTFDLEETQYF.

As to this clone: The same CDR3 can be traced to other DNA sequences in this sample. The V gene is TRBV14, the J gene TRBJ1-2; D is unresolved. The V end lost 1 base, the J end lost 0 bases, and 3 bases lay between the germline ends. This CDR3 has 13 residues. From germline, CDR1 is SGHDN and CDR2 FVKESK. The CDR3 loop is CASSQGANYGYTF. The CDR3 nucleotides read TGTGCCAGCAGCCAAGGGGCTAACTATGGCTACACCTTC.